Listed here are 21 T cell receptor beta chains from one sample, sequenced in a study of blood T cell repertoires in COVID-19. Clones were sequenced by immunoSEQ multiplex PCR, and TCRdb holds only the in-frame ones, with some missing. The sample contains 95,000 or so clones, about 89% of which appear only once. The sequencing sample was made of peripheral blood. These receptors all come from a human donor in a cohort sampled during active COVID-19.

The V and J genes are TRBV6-5 and TRBJ1-2; a weak D match, TRBD1 (6 bases). The germline gives CDR1 MNHEY, CDR2 SVGAGI. Trimming left V 5 bases short and J 2 bases short, with 9 bases between. This CDR3 region has 13 residues. This CDR3 is CASSPQGNYGYTF. The CDR3 nucleotides are TGTGCCAGCAGTCCCCAGGGGAACTATGGCTACACCTTC.

This chain joins TRBV5-6 and TRBJ2-3; TRBD2 matches 14 bases. Trimming took 3 bases from V and 2 from J; bases not matched to a gene: 5. Germline V lookup: CDR1 SGHDT, CDR2 YYEEEE. CDR3 length equals 17 residues. This CDR3 is CASSSGLAGGYTDTQYF. The CDR3 DNA sequence: TGTGCCAGCAGCTCCGGACTAGCGGGGGGCTACACAGATACGCAGTATTTT.

The chain couples TRBV19 to TRBJ1-2; 8 positions match TRBD1. The trim removed 5 bases at V and 2 bases at J, leaving 7 bases unmatched. CDR1 and CDR2 (germline): LNHDA, SQIVND (reference sequence). The length of the CDR3 is 15 residues. The DNA of the CDR3 is TGTGCCAGTAGTGCTGGATCAGGGGGCAACTATGGCTACACCTTC. This gives the protein CASSAGSGGNYGYTF.

J is TRBJ1-1 and V is TRBV5-4; the D gene is possibly TRBD1 (5 bases). Trimming took 10 bases from V and 1 from J, leaving 14 bases between them. The germline V gene has CDR1 SGHNT and CDR2 YYREEE (reference sequence). CDR3 length: 13 residues. CDR3 in amino acids: CAARGSENTEAFF. Written as DNA, the CDR3 is TGTGCCGCGCGGGGGTCCGAGAACACTGAAGCTTTCTTT.

About this clone: The same CDR3 also results from other DNA sequences found in this sample. The chain is built from TRBV5-1 and TRBJ1-4; 8 positions match TRBD1. V lost 2 bases, J lost 8 bases, and 5 bases stayed unmatched. Per the germline V gene, CDR1 is SGHRS and CDR2 is YFSETQ. CDR3 size: 14 residues. CDR3: CASSFGQGNEKLFF. DNA for the CDR3: TGCGCCAGCAGCTTCGGACAGGGTAACGAAAAACTGTTTTTT.

V usage is TRBV20-1 and J usage is TRBJ2-5, with D possibly being TRBD2 (5 bases). Germline V gene lookup returns CDR1 DFQATT and CDR2 SNEGSKA (reference sequence). This CDR3 contains 13 residues. Trimming took 3 bases from V and 2 from J, leaving 10 bases between them. CDR3 region: CSASLRRQETQYF. DNA of the CDR3: TGCAGTGCTAGTCTTAGGAGGCAAGAGACCCAGTACTTC.

The chain couples TRBV7-2 to TRBJ2-3; weak D call: TRBD2 (6 bases). Trimming removed 5 bases from V and 6 bases from J, with 12 bases in between. This CDR3 contains 13 residues. In germline, CDR1 is SGHTA, CDR2 FQGNSA. The CDR3 DNA reads as TGTGCCAGCAGCCCGTCACGGGGGGATACGCAGTATTTT. Amino acid sequence: CASSPSRGDTQYF.

CDR3 protein: CASRDHRGWTEAFF. The CDR3 coding sequence is TGTGCCAGCAGGGACCACAGGGGTTGGACTGAAGCTTTCTTT. The rearrangement joins TRBV28 to TRBJ1-1, with TRBD1 identical over 7 bases. V shed 6 bases and J 5 bases; nucleotides not matched to a gene: 9. This CDR3 spans 14 amino acids. Looked up from germline, CDR1 is MDHEN and CDR2 is SYDVKM.

The rearrangement links TRBV19 to TRBJ1-4; no firm D call. The CDR3 loop spans 16 amino acids. CDR1 is LNHDA, CDR2 SQIVND, per germline (reference sequence). V was clipped by 4 bases and J by 4 bases, with 16 bases between them. CDR3: CASSRAGWGGNEKLFF. In DNA, the CDR3 is TGTGCCAGTAGTAGAGCTGGCTGGGGAGGTAATGAAAAACTGTTTTTT.

The genes are TRBV15 and TRBJ2-5, with D perhaps TRBD1 (5 bases). V shed 0 bases and J shed 2 bases, with 7 bases lying between them. CDR1 LNHNV and CDR2 YYDKDF come from the germline V gene (reference sequence). This CDR3 contains 14 residues. CDR3 DNA sequence: TGTGCCACCAGCAGAGACGACAGACAAGAGACCCAGTACTTC. It translates to CATSRDDRQETQYF.

This chain connects TRBV10-2 to TRBJ2-2; D unresolved. CDR3 length: 13 amino acids. V was pared by 2 bases and J by 4 bases, with 5 bases between. Looked up from germline, CDR1 is WSHSY and CDR2 is SAAADI. This CDR3 reads CASSERGTGELFF. In DNA form, the CDR3 reads TGCGCCAGCAGTGAGCGAGGCACCGGGGAGCTGTTTTTT.

J is TRBJ1-3 and V is TRBV6-5; TRBD1 matches at 10 bases. Germline V gene data show CDR1 as MNHEY and CDR2 as SVGAGI. There are 15 residues in the CDR3. V dropped 5 bases and J dropped 4; count of bases not matched to a gene: 5. CDR3 nucleotide sequence: TGTGCCAGCAGTCGGGACAGGGGAAAGGGAAACACCATATATTTT. Translated: CASSRDRGKGNTIYF.

The chain links TRBV27 to TRBJ2-3; a possible D gene is TRBD2 (6 bases). V was trimmed by 2 bases and J by 3 bases, leaving 6 bases between them. The CDR3 consists of 13 residues. The germline CDR1 and CDR2 sequences are MNHEY and SMNVEV (reference sequence). The CDR3 sequence: CASSLAGTDTQYF. The CDR3 nucleotides read TGTGCCAGCAGTTTAGCGGGAACAGATACGCAGTATTTT.

This clone showed up just once. The chain is built from TRBV7-2 and TRBJ2-7; 13 bases agree with TRBD2. Germline loops: CDR1 SGHTA, CDR2 FQGNSA. Germline trimming cut 5 bases from V and 4 bases from J; bases unmatched to any gene: 11. The CDR3 spans 17 residues. CDR3 amino acids: CASSPQRTSGGLYEQYF. In nucleotides, the CDR3 is TGTGCCAGCAGCCCACAGAGGACTAGCGGGGGCTTGTACGAGCAGTACTTC.

V and J are TRBV19 and TRBJ2-7, with 7 bases lining up with TRBD1. Germline V CDR1 and CDR2: LNHDA, SQIVND (reference sequence). The V gene end was trimmed by 5 bases and the J gene end by 6 bases; junction bases not matched to a gene: 13. The CDR3 totals 15 residues. The CDR3 protein is CASSPRTGQWGEQYF. The CDR3 coding sequence is TGTGCCAGTAGTCCGCGGACAGGACAGTGGGGCGAGCAGTACTTC.

The chain links TRBV12-2 to TRBJ1-1; the table's D call TRBD1 went unverified against the DNA. TRBV12-2 is tagged as a pseudogene. The CDR3 length is 17 residues. CDR3 region: CATHQGGQTGVKAEAFF. The CDR3 region has the DNA TGTGCAACTCACCAGGGGGGCCAGACAGGGGTTAAGGCTGAAGCTTTCTTT.

The chain joins TRBV7-9 to TRBJ1-6, with unresolved D. The CDR3 loop spans 18 amino acids. The V gene's germline CDR1 is SEHNR and CDR2 FQNEAQ (reference sequence). The V and J ends lost 3 bases and 2 bases respectively, with 17 bases between them. The CDR3 nucleotides are TGTGCCAGCAGCTTCGCCGGTTCTACCCGAACCTATAATTCACCCCTCCACTTT. Translation: CASSFAGSTRTYNSPLHF. The entire variable domain, with the rest obtained from reference TRBV7-9 and TRBJ1-6, is as follows: DTGVSQNPRHKITKRGQNVTFRCDPISEHNRLYWYRQTLGQGPEFLTYFQNEAQLEKSRLLSDRFSAERPKGSFSTLEIQRTEQGDSAMYLCASSFAGSTRTYNSPLHFGNGTRLTVT.

V is TRBV2 and J is TRBJ2-4, with a possible D match to TRBD2 (6 bases). With 7 bases removed from V and 0 bases from J, the gap between germline ends came to 10 bases. The length of the CDR3 is 14 residues. Germline-derived CDR1 and CDR2 are SNHLY and FYNNEI. CDR3 residues: CASNGGLAKNIQYF. In nucleotides, the CDR3 is TGTGCCAGCAACGGGGGATTAGCCAAAAACATTCAGTACTTC.

This chain joins TRBV7-9 and TRBJ2-7; 9 bases match TRBD2. The CDR3 sequence is 17 residues long. Germline V gene lookup returns CDR1 SEHNR and CDR2 FQNEAQ (reference sequence). Germline trimming cut 1 base from V and 1 base from J; bases unmatched to any gene: 8. The CDR3 protein is CASSLGTRAGGSYEQYF. CDR3 DNA sequence: TGTGCCAGCAGCTTAGGTACAAGAGCGGGGGGTTCCTACGAGCAGTACTTC.

The chain has TRBV28 and TRBJ1-4; D is perhaps TRBD1 (6 bases). The CDR3 is 12 residues long. Germline CDR1 and CDR2: MDHEN and SYDVKM. V lost 6 bases and J lost 8, with 10 bases in between. The CDR3 nucleotides read TGTGCCAGCAGACAGGGCAGCGAAAAACTGTTTTTT. Amino acids: CASRQGSEKLFF.

The CDR3 DNA sequence: TGTGCCAGCAGTTACTCAAAACTCAACTATGGCTACACCTTC. Translated: CASSYSKLNYGYTF. The chain joins TRBV6-5 to TRBJ1-2; D unclear. This CDR3 comprises 14 residues. Germline-derived CDR1 and CDR2 are MNHEY and SVGAGI. V lost 0 bases to trimming and J lost 2 bases, with 7 bases between them.